Below, 21 T cell receptor beta chains from the same sample are listed, as sequenced in a study of OX40 agonist ivuxolimab in advanced cancers. Assay: immunoSEQ multiplex PCR; the TCRdb copy retains only in-frame clones and omits some. The sample lists around 30,000 clones, 90% occurring once. Material: CD4+ or CD8+ T cells sorted from blood, obtained in a trial of the OX40 agonist ivuxolimab. The receptors were sampled from an adult with an advanced solid tumor such as melanoma, head and neck, liver or kidney cancer.

For the CDR3, the DNA is TGTGCCAGCAGTTTACTAGCGGGAGGGCCTTTGAGCTCCTACAATGAGCAGTTCTTC. It is translated as CASSLLAGGPLSSYNEQFF. The chain is built from TRBV27 and TRBJ2-1; 12 bases agree with TRBD2. CDR1 and CDR2 (germline): MNHEY, SMNVEV (reference sequence). After removal of 2 bases from V and 0 bases from J, the junction contained 8 bases not matched to a gene. This CDR3 has 19 residues.

The chain couples TRBV27 to TRBJ1-2; D perhaps matches TRBD1 (5 bases). The CDR3 extends over 16 amino acids. V was cut by 5 bases and J by 1 base, with 17 bases left in between. Germline lookup yields CDR1 MNHEY and CDR2 SMNVEV (reference sequence). CDR3 bases: TGTGCCAGCAGTATCCCCCCCGGGGGGTATAACTATGGCTACACCTTC. It codes for CASSIPPGGYNYGYTF.

The genes are TRBV7-9 and TRBJ2-5; D gene uncertain. The germline V gene has CDR1 SEHNR and CDR2 FQNEAQ (reference sequence). Trimming removed 11 bases from V and 0 bases from J, with 10 bases in between. This CDR3 has 12 residues. The DNA of the CDR3 is TGTGCCCACTCGGTAGACCAAGAGACCCAGTACTTC. It encodes CAHSVDQETQYF.

The chain links TRBV7-9 to TRBJ2-7, with TRBD2 matching over 9 bases. V gave up 5 bases and J gave up 2 bases; unmatched junction bases: 16. CDR1 SEHNR and CDR2 FQNEAQ come from the germline V gene (reference sequence). The CDR3 is 18 residues long. The CDR3, as DNA: TGTGCCAGCAGCCATCGAAATATGGCGGGAGGGTTCCCCTACGAGCAGTACTTC. Its protein is CASSHRNMAGGFPYEQYF.

This clone turned up a few times. The chain joins TRBV6-6 to TRBJ2-1, with 9 bases that match TRBD2. Germline lookup yields CDR1 MNHNY and CDR2 SVGAGI (reference sequence). The CDR3 sequence is 15 residues long. Germline trimming cut 2 bases from V and 4 bases from J; bases unmatched to any gene: 3. CDR3 protein: CASSYPTSGYNEQFF. DNA of the CDR3: TGTGCCAGCAGTTACCCGACTAGCGGTTACAATGAGCAGTTCTTC.

As regards this clone: A far larger clone is one nucleotide away, so this likely arose from a read error. This sample includes further DNA sequences coding for the same CDR3. This chain links TRBV7-2 with TRBJ2-1; D is unresolved. The germline CDR1 and CDR2 sequences are SGHTA and FQGNSA. Trimming pared 5 bases from V and 7 bases from J, leaving 12 bases between. This CDR3 contains 13 residues. For the CDR3, the DNA is TGTGCCAGCAGCCAAGATTTTCATAATGAGCAGTTCTTC. This gives the protein CASSQDFHNEQFF.

In its sample, this clone was seen once. The chain has TRBV2 and TRBJ2-1; D not resolved. CDR1 is SNHLY, CDR2 FYNNEI, per germline. Trimming removed 2 bases at V and 8 bases at J, with 13 bases between. This CDR3 has 14 amino acids. The DNA for the CDR3 is TGTGCCAGCAGTGAATCGCCCATCCCGGATGAGCAGTTCTTC. Its translation: CASSESPIPDEQFF.

The chain uses TRBV7-9 and TRBJ2-1; TRBD1 or TRBD2 may be the D gene (5 bases each). V lost 4 bases, J lost 7 bases, and 20 bases lay in between. Germline CDR1 SEHNR, CDR2 FQNEAQ (reference sequence). The CDR3 consists of 16 residues. The CDR3 sequence is CASSSTGTSFRNEQFF. Here the CDR3 DNA reads TGTGCCAGCAGCTCAACCGGGACCAGCTTTCGAAATGAGCAGTTCTTC.

The chain combines TRBV27 with TRBJ2-5; tentative D call: TRBD2 (5 bases). The last part of the DNA fits TRBJ2-7 better; the J call may be wrong. The length of the CDR3 is 13 residues. Germline V lookup: CDR1 MNHEY, CDR2 SMNVEV (reference sequence). CDR3 loop: CASSSSRSYEQYF. In DNA form, the CDR3 reads TGTGCCAGCAGTTCTAGCCGATCCTACGAGCAGTACTTC.

This clone was seen just once. The chain uses TRBV6-5 and TRBJ2-7; D not resolved. This CDR3 is 13 amino acids long. Germline values: CDR1 MNHEY, CDR2 SVGAGI. V lost 0 bases, J lost 4 bases, and 7 bases lay in between. CDR3 in DNA: TGTGCCAGCAGTTACTCGATGGCTTACGAGCAGTACTTC. This sequence encodes CASSYSMAYEQYF.

The J gene is TRBJ1-1, the V gene TRBV6-5; no firm D call. The V and J ends lost 6 bases and 0 bases respectively, with 8 bases between them. Germline loops: CDR1 MNHEY, CDR2 SVGAGI. This CDR3 has 13 amino acids. CDR3 coding DNA: TGTGCCAGCAGGCCGGGGTTGAACACTGAAGCTTTCTTT. It codes for CASRPGLNTEAFF.

The genes are TRBV9 and TRBJ2-2, with D perhaps TRBD2 (6 bases). V was shortened by 0 bases and J by 6 bases, with 12 bases between the two germline ends. CDR1 is SGDLS, CDR2 YYNGEE, per germline. CDR3 length equals 15 residues. CDR3 in DNA: TGTGCCAGCAGCGTAGACGGGAGAGTCCCCGGGGAGCTGTTTTTT. Translated: CASSVDGRVPGELFF.

The chain uses TRBV28 and TRBJ2-4; a possible D gene is TRBD2 (6 bases). CDR1 is MDHEN, CDR2 SYDVKM, per germline. CDR3 size: 16 residues. V was trimmed by 5 bases and J by 0 bases, leaving 14 bases between them. CDR3 coding DNA: TGTGCCAGCAGTCAACAGGACTATCTAGCCAAAAACATTCAGTACTTC. It yields the protein CASSQQDYLAKNIQYF. The whole variable domain, filled in from reference TRBV28 and TRBJ2-4, reads DVKVTQSSRYLVKRTGEKVFLECVQDMDHENMFWYRQDPGLGLRLIYFSYDVKMKEKGDIPEGYSVSREKKERFSLILESASTNQTSMYLCASSQQDYLAKNIQYFGAGTRLSVL.

The V call is TRBV6-5, the J call TRBJ1-3, with D possibly TRBD1 on 6 matching bases. Germline assignment: CDR1 MNHEY and CDR2 SVGAGI. CDR3 length: 15 amino acids. Trimming cost V 2 bases and J 8 bases, with 16 bases left between them. The CDR3 protein is CASSYTGTGWDTIYF. CDR3 nucleotides: TGTGCCAGCAGTTACACAGGGACGGGCTGGGACACCATATATTTT.

The gene calls are TRBV7-6 and TRBJ2-1; D is uncertain. This CDR3 is 14 amino acids long. Germline lookup yields CDR1 SGHVS and CDR2 FNYEAQ. Trimming took 1 base from V and 3 from J, leaving 7 bases between them. This chain's CDR3 is CASSLDSFYNEQFF. The CDR3, as DNA: TGTGCCAGCAGCTTAGACTCATTCTACAATGAGCAGTTCTTC.

This chain joins TRBV30 and TRBJ2-7; D is unclear. This CDR3 region has 11 residues. Germline V gene lookup returns CDR1 GTSNPN and CDR2 SVGIG (reference sequence). The V gene lost 2 bases and the J gene lost 7 bases, with 9 bases spanning the gap. The CDR3 sequence: CAWSSSYEQYF. For the CDR3, the DNA is TGTGCCTGGAGTTCCAGTTATGAGCAGTACTTC.

This clone was recorded only once. This chain uses TRBV5-6 with TRBJ2-1; 10 bases are a match to TRBD2. Germline V CDR1 and CDR2: SGHDT, YYEEEE. J lost 12 bases, V lost 0 bases, and 3 bases had no gene match. The CDR3 runs 13 residues. In nucleotides, the CDR3 is TGTGCCAGCAGCTTGGATAGCGGGAGGACGCAGTTCTTC. Its translation: CASSLDSGRTQFF. The whole variable domain, remainder taken from reference TRBV5-6 and TRBJ2-1, is DAGVTQSPTHLIKTRGQQVTLRCSPKSGHDTVSWYQQALGQGPQFIFQYYEEEERQRGNFPDRFSGHQFPNYSSELNVNALLLGDSALYLCASSLDSGRTQFFGPGTRLTVL.

The chain employs TRBV10-3 and TRBJ1-4, with D perhaps matching TRBD1 (5 bases). V was shortened by 0 bases and J by 2 bases, with 7 bases between the two germline ends. The CDR3 is 15 residues long. CDR1 and CDR2 (germline): ENHRY, SYGVKD. The CDR3 region is CAISESRGTNEKLFF. The CDR3 region has the DNA TGTGCCATCAGTGAGTCTCGGGGGACTAATGAAAAACTGTTTTTT.

The V and J genes are TRBV5-1 and TRBJ2-7, with D possibly matching TRBD1 (5 bases). CDR3 size: 16 residues. Deletions cut 4 bases from V and 7 bases from J, with 24 bases between. Germline CDR1 and CDR2: SGHRS and YFSETQ. CDR3 DNA: TGCGCCAGCAGCCGAAACGACAGCCTCCCTGTTTGTGAGCAGTACTTC. Translated, it gives CASSRNDSLPVCEQYF.

The chain joins TRBV10-3 to TRBJ1-3; 8 nucleotides agree with TRBD1. CDR1 and CDR2 from the germline V gene are ENHRY and SYGVKD. The CDR3 has 16 residues. V was clipped by 6 bases and J by 0 bases; unmatched bases: 7. The CDR3: CAIRKQGGSSGNTIYF. In DNA, the CDR3 is TGTGCCATCAGAAAACAGGGGGGAAGCTCTGGAAACACCATATATTTT.

CDR3 in DNA: TGTGCCAGCAGCCCAGAAAATCAAGAGACCCAGTACTTC. Residues: CASSPENQETQYF. The V gene is TRBV6-5, the J gene TRBJ2-5, with no clear D. V was shortened by 6 bases and J by 2 bases, with 10 bases between the two germline ends. The CDR3 is 13 amino acids. From germline, CDR1 is MNHEY and CDR2 SVGAGI.